The rows below give T cell receptor beta chains drawn from one sample of a study of shared clonotypes between healthy human individuals. Data came from immunoSEQ multiplex PCR; TCRdb stores just in-frame clones and leaves some out. The data hold about 2.4 million clones, with 90% to 95% observed a single time. Sequencing was performed on naive CD4+ T cells sorted from blood. The receptors here all came from a man aged 18 to 29 in good health. The CDR3 runs from the conserved cysteine through the conserved F or W. D genes are given only for firm matches. The size entry is marked missing in some rows and otherwise reads once, few, many or a size class.

.	TRBV30	TRBJ2-1	.	CAWSGTVDFNEQFF	TGTGCCTGGAGCGGGACCGTCGACTTCAATGAGCAGTTCTTC
.	TRBV29-1	TRBJ2-1	.	CSSGGLVGDEQFF	TGCAGCTCGGGTGGATTAGTGGGCGATGAGCAGTTCTTC
TRBD1	TRBV28	TRBJ2-7	.	CASSLSTGTGSTYEQYF	TGTGCCAGCAGCCTGTCGACCGGGACAGGGAGCACCTACGAGCAGTACTTC
.	TRBV20-1	TRBJ1-1	few	CSARIGTEAFF	TGCAGTGCTAGAATCGGCACTGAAGCTTTCTTT
.	TRBV6-1	TRBJ1-5	.	CASSEMGESNQPQHF	TGTGCCAGCAGTGAAATGGGGGAAAGCAATCAGCCCCAGCATTTT
.	TRBV7-2	TRBJ2-1	.	CASSSFWRDGPYNEQFF	TGTGCCAGCAGCTCCTTTTGGAGGGATGGCCCCTACAATGAGCAGTTCTTC
TRBD1	TRBV5-4	TRBJ1-3	once	CASSPDRVTSGNTIYF	TGTGCCAGCAGCCCGGACAGGGTTACTTCTGGAAACACCATATATTTT
TRBD1	TRBV18	TRBJ1-6	.	CASSASRDRSSPLHF	TGTGCCAGCTCAGCGTCCCGGGACAGAAGTTCACCCCTCCACTTT
.	TRBV6-6	TRBJ1-5	.	CASSYEGSNQPQHF	TGTGCCAGCAGTTACGAGGGGAGCAATCAGCCCCAGCATTTT
TRBD1	TRBV19	TRBJ2-7	.	CASSIGDRGRSHEQYF	TGTGCCAGTAGTATAGGGGACAGGGGGCGTTCCCACGAGCAGTACTTC
TRBD2	TRBV5-4	TRBJ2-7	.	CASGSSGLDSYEQYF	TGTGCCAGCGGATCCTCTGGACTAGACTCCTACGAGCAGTACTTC
TRBD2	TRBV7-9	TRBJ2-3	.	CASSSGGTQYF	TGTGCCAGCAGCTCGGGGGGTACGCAGTATTTT
.	TRBV30	TRBJ2-7	.	CAWTLGGGQYEQYF	TGTGCCTGGACCCTGGGCGGGGGACAGTACGAGCAGTACTTC